Following are 4 T cell receptor beta chains from one sample sequenced in a study of STAT5B mutations in CD4+ large granular lymphocyte leukemia. The data were produced by immunoSEQ multiplex PCR, yet TCRdb's version contains in-frame clones alone and is incomplete. The data show approximately 28,000 clones, around nine tenths seen once. Sequencing was done on a sample of CD4+ T cells from blood buffy coats. These receptors were obtained from a human donor in good health.

The count of this clone is one. This chain links TRBV6-6 with TRBJ2-7; TRBD2 aligns across 14 bases. CDR3 length: 15 residues. Trimming at V came to 6 bases and at J to 2 bases, leaving 3 bases not matched to a gene. Germline V gives CDR1 MNHNY, CDR2 SVGAGI (reference sequence). CDR3 bases: TGTGCCAGCAGCCGACTAGCGGGAGGGACCTACGAGCAGTACTTC. Translating it yields CASSRLAGGTYEQYF.

CDR3 DNA: TGTGCCAGCAGCTCGGGACTAGCGGGAGTTGCAGATACGCAGTATTTT. It encodes CASSSGLAGVADTQYF. The chain couples TRBV5-4 to TRBJ2-3, with 14 bases that match TRBD2. The CDR3 consists of 16 residues. Germline CDR1 is SGHNT and CDR2 is YYREEE (reference sequence). With V trimmed by 3 bases and J by 4 bases, 4 bases remained unmatched.

The chain joins TRBV20-1 to TRBJ2-7; D unclear. V shed 5 bases and J shed 0 bases, with 5 bases lying between them. The germline V gene encodes CDR1 DFQATT and CDR2 SNEGSKA (reference sequence). This CDR3 spans 11 amino acids. CDR3 amino acids: CSAARSYEQYF. CDR3 sequence (DNA): TGCAGTGCTGCCCGCTCCTACGAGCAGTACTTC.

The chain couples TRBV6-4 to TRBJ2-1; a possible D gene is TRBD2 (5 bases). The germline V gene has CDR1 MRHNA and CDR2 SNTAGT. This CDR3 comprises 13 residues. Trimming left V 4 bases short and J 8 bases short, with 12 bases between. The CDR3 nucleotides read TGTGCCAGCAGTGCGTCATCGAGGGATGAGCAGTTCTTC. It encodes CASSASSRDEQFF.